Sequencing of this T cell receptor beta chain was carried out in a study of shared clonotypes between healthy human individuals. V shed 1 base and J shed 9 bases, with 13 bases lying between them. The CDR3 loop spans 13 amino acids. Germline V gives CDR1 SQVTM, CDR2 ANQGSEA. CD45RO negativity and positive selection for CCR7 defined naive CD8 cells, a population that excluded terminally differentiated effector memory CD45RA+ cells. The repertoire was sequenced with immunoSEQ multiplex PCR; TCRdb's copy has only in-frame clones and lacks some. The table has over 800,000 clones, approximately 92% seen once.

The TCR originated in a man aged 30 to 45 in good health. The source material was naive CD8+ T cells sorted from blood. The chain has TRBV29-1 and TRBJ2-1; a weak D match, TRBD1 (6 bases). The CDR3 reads CSVEGLRGSEQFF. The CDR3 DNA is TGCAGCGTTGAAGGCCTCAGGGGTTCTGAGCAGTTCTTC.